This T cell receptor beta chain is drawn from a study of monozygotic twins with inflammatory bowel disease. TCRdb reprocessed the 5' RACE reads, with one entry per CDR3 protein and no DNA. The record lists fewer than 450,000 distinct CDR3 sequences, of which the ten most abundant hold around 2.6%. Sequencing used blood. The source is a human donor with ulcerative colitis or Crohn's disease, or a healthy co-twin of an affected twin (not recorded which).

The CDR3 loop is CSASSGGPFNEQFF. The chain is built from TRBV20-1 and TRBJ2-1; the TRBD2 assignment by TCRdb is unverifiable without DNA. Germline V CDR1 and CDR2: DFQATT, SNEGSKA (reference sequence). The CDR3 has 14 amino acids.